The entry below gives a single T cell receptor (beta chain) sequence along with its context. The data stem from a study of early T cells in non-severe SARS-CoV-2 infection. One entry per CDR3 protein, called by TCRdb with MiXCR from the 5' RACE reads. Of just over 65,000 distinct CDR3 sequences listed, less than 15% are singletons. CDR1 SQVTM and CDR2 ANQGSEA come from the germline V gene. The length of the CDR3 is 11 residues. Sequenced: whole blood. The rearrangement joins TRBV29-1 to TRBJ2-1; no definite D call. The origin of this receptor is an adult who was a healthcare worker with PCR-confirmed SARS-CoV-2 infection or an uninfected control (not recorded which). CDR3 nucleotides: TGCAACGGTGGTAGGAAGCATGAGCAGTTCTTC. This sequence encodes CNGGRKHEQFF.